The clone carrying this T cell receptor beta chain was detected only a few times. Its cognate antigen is unknown. The record originates from a study of CD8 T cells in ankylosing spondylitis. Findings and limits, study-wide: Clones linked to disease were reported to show significant enrichment in matched ankylosing spondylitis synovial fluid. A motif of eight highly homologous TCR beta variants was seen as apparently characteristic of ankylosing spondylitis blood. Certain motif variants had earlier been reported in reactive arthritis synovial fluid and blood.

MiXCR, applied by TCRdb to the 5' RACE reads, yields one record per CDR3 protein. The sample lists approximately 550,000 distinct CDR3 sequences, approximately 11% occurring once. The material sequenced was blood, either unsorted or a sorted T cell fraction (not recorded which). This sequence originates from a male donor with ankylosing spondylitis.

The CDR3 protein is CAVPSNFVSYEQYF. The CDR3 nucleotides are TGTGCCGTCCCCTCGAATTTCGTCTCCTACGAGCAGTACTTC. This chain connects TRBV6-1 to TRBJ2-7; D gene unclear. V was trimmed by 11 bases and J by 0 bases, leaving 17 bases between them. The CDR3 sequence is 14 residues long. In germline, CDR1 is MNHNS, CDR2 SASEGT.